This TCR beta chain was sequenced for a study of identical twins. This clonotype was seen repeatedly, ten times or more. TCRdb called the 5' RACE reads again in MiXCR, with one record for every CDR3 protein. The table lists about 890,000 distinct CDR3 sequences, 9% to 15% of them singletons. The ends were cut back, 0 bases at V and 1 base at J, with 9 bases in the middle. CDR3 length: 14 residues. The germline V gene encodes CDR1 DFQATT and CDR2 SNEGSKA (reference sequence). The same sample was also used in a study of yellow fever vaccine responses in identical twins.

The rearrangement joins TRBV20-1 to TRBJ1-1, with D possibly being TRBD1 (6 bases). The sequence was collected from a woman aged 18 to 35 in good health. The sequencing input was PBMCs. The chain's CDR3 is CSARDGTQNTEAFF. The CDR3 bases are TGCAGTGCTAGAGATGGGACACAGAACACTGAAGCTTTCTTT.